This T cell receptor beta chain was found in a study of patients and donors after allogeneic stem cell transplantation. From the RT-PCR reads, TCRdb called clonotypes with MiXCR, one entry per CDR3 protein. Among approximately 160,000 distinct CDR3 sequences listed, 30% were seen once. The receptor was isolated from a human donor who was either an allogeneic HSCT recipient or a stem cell or donor lymphocyte infusion donor (not recorded which). It is not recorded whose cells these are; they may come from a transplant donor. Sequenced input: blood, either unsorted or a sorted T cell fraction (not recorded which).

CDR3 in amino acids: CASRRLAGGSYNEQFF. As DNA, the CDR3 is TGTGCCAGCAGAAGACTAGCGGGAGGCTCCTACAATGAGCAGTTCTTC. The V call is TRBV6-2 or TRBV6-3, the J call TRBJ2-1; 13 bases match TRBD2. Germline loops: CDR1 MNHEY, CDR2 SVGEGT. This CDR3 region has 16 residues. V was clipped by 6 bases and J by 0 bases; unmatched bases: 2.